A selection of T cell receptor beta chains follows, all from one sample in a study of cytomegalovirus exposure and HLA in healthy donors. Only in-frame clones appear in the TCRdb table, and some are missing; sequencing was by immunoSEQ multiplex PCR. Of about 89,000 clones listed, approximately 77% were seen once; the top ten hold more than 3%. Sequences were obtained from PBMCs. The source of these receptors is a man aged 30 to 45 in good health and CMV-seronegative. Each CDR3 is given with its conserved first and last residue. D genes are given only for firm matches. Clone size is stated in some rows and not others, as once, few, many or a class when expanded.

clone_size: once
cdr3_length: 14
d_call: TRBD1
j_call: TRBJ1-3
v_call: TRBV13
cdr3_aa: CASSQGQTGNTIYF
cdr3_nt: TGTGCCAGCAGCCAGGGACAGACTGGAAACACCATATATTTT

clone_size: -
cdr3_length: 14
d_call: -
j_call: TRBJ1-4
v_call: TRBV7-2
cdr3_aa: CASSLTATNEKLFF
cdr3_nt: TGTGCCAGCAGCTTAACAGCAACTAATGAAAAACTGTTTTTT

clone_size: -
cdr3_length: 18
d_call: TRBD1
j_call: TRBJ1-5
v_call: TRBV19
cdr3_aa: CASSIQGDHPDSNQPQHF
cdr3_nt: TGTGCCAGTAGTATACAGGGGGACCACCCAGATAGCAATCAGCCCCAGCATTTT

clone_size: -
cdr3_length: 16
d_call: TRBD1
j_call: TRBJ2-7
v_call: TRBV4-2
cdr3_aa: CASSQDFGQARYEQYF
cdr3_nt: TGTGCCAGCAGCCAAGATTTTGGACAGGCCCGCTACGAGCAGTACTTC

clone_size: -
cdr3_length: 16
d_call: TRBD1
j_call: TRBJ2-7
v_call: TRBV5-1
cdr3_aa: CASSSTPSTGGYEQYF
cdr3_nt: TGCGCCAGCAGCTCTACACCATCGACAGGGGGCTACGAGCAGTACTTC

clone_size: -
cdr3_length: 12
d_call: TRBD1
j_call: TRBJ2-7
v_call: TRBV19
cdr3_aa: CASSTGGIEQYF
cdr3_nt: TGTGCCAGTAGTACAGGGGGCATCGAGCAGTACTTC

clone_size: -
cdr3_length: 13
d_call: -
j_call: TRBJ2-7
v_call: TRBV27
cdr3_aa: CARPRDCAYEQYF
cdr3_nt: TGTGCCCGCCCCCGGGACTGCGCCTACGAGCAGTACTTC

clone_size: once
cdr3_length: 13
d_call: -
j_call: TRBJ2-7
v_call: TRBV7-2
cdr3_aa: CASSPSLSYEQYF
cdr3_nt: TGTGCCAGCAGCCCCTCCCTCTCCTACGAGCAGTACTTC

clone_size: few
cdr3_length: 15
d_call: TRBD1
j_call: TRBJ1-1
v_call: TRBV16
cdr3_aa: CASSQSRTGVAEAFF
cdr3_nt: TGTGCCAGCAGCCAATCTAGGACAGGGGTTGCTGAAGCTTTCTTT

clone_size: few
cdr3_length: 16
d_call: TRBD1
j_call: TRBJ2-2
v_call: TRBV10-2
cdr3_aa: CASSDRGQFRAGELFF
cdr3_nt: TGCGCCAGCAGTGACAGGGGGCAGTTTAGGGCCGGGGAGCTGTTTTTT

clone_size: -
cdr3_length: 12
d_call: -
j_call: TRBJ2-3
v_call: TRBV5-4
cdr3_aa: CASSRWRDTQYF
cdr3_nt: TGTGCCAGCAGTCGGTGGAGAGATACGCAGTATTTT

clone_size: -
cdr3_length: 16
d_call: TRBD2
j_call: TRBJ2-5
v_call: TRBV19
cdr3_aa: CASTNRTSGPLGTQYF
cdr3_nt: TGTGCCAGTACCAACCGGACTAGCGGGCCCTTGGGGACCCAGTACTTC

clone_size: -
cdr3_length: 14
d_call: -
j_call: TRBJ1-2
v_call: TRBV19
cdr3_aa: CASSTSGGNYGYTF
cdr3_nt: TGTGCCAGTAGTACCTCGGGGGGTAACTATGGCTACACCTTC

clone_size: -
cdr3_length: 17
d_call: TRBD1
j_call: TRBJ2-1
v_call: TRBV12-5
cdr3_aa: CASGLDIDRGPYNEQFF
cdr3_nt: TGTGCTAGTGGTTTGGACATCGACAGGGGGCCCTACAATGAGCAGTTCTTC

clone_size: -
cdr3_length: 12
d_call: -
j_call: TRBJ2-6
v_call: TRBV7-9
cdr3_aa: CSSTPRANVLTF
cdr3_nt: TGTTCCAGCACCCCCAGGGCCAACGTCCTGACTTTC

clone_size: -
cdr3_length: 14
d_call: TRBD2
j_call: TRBJ2-3
v_call: TRBV5-1
cdr3_aa: CASSLDGGVDTQYF
cdr3_nt: TGCGCCAGCAGCTTGGACGGGGGGGTTGATACGCAGTATTTT

clone_size: -
cdr3_length: 12
d_call: -
j_call: TRBJ2-7
v_call: TRBV1
cdr3_aa: CTSNRQAYEQYF
cdr3_nt: TGCACCAGTAACCGGCAGGCCTACGAGCAGTACTTC

clone_size: once
cdr3_length: 11
d_call: -
j_call: TRBJ2-6
v_call: TRBV5-4
cdr3_aa: CASSQQSVLTF
cdr3_nt: TGTGCCAGCAGCCAACAAAGCGTCCTGACTTTC

clone_size: -
cdr3_length: 11
d_call: -
j_call: TRBJ1-1
v_call: TRBV7-2
cdr3_aa: CASSSRGSFFF
cdr3_nt: TGTGCCAGCAGCTCCAGGGGTAGCTTTTTTTTT

clone_size: -
cdr3_length: 16
d_call: TRBD1
j_call: TRBJ1-1
v_call: TRBV19
cdr3_aa: CASSPAGQGGYTEAFF
cdr3_nt: TGTGCCAGTAGCCCGGCCGGACAGGGGGGTTACACTGAAGCTTTCTTT

clone_size: -
cdr3_length: 16
d_call: -
j_call: TRBJ1-3
v_call: TRBV18
cdr3_aa: CASSPRGDNSGNTIYF
cdr3_nt: TGTGCCAGCTCACCTAGGGGCGATAATTCTGGAAACACCATATATTTT

clone_size: -
cdr3_length: 17
d_call: TRBD2
j_call: TRBJ2-3
v_call: TRBV5-4
cdr3_aa: CASSLWASGASTDTQYF
cdr3_nt: TGTGCCAGCAGCTTGTGGGCTAGCGGAGCTAGCACAGATACGCAGTATTTT

clone_size: -
cdr3_length: 16
d_call: -
j_call: TRBJ1-6
v_call: TRBV11-2
cdr3_aa: CASSSDLSSYNSPLHF
cdr3_nt: TGTGCCAGCAGCTCCGACTTAAGCTCCTATAATTCACCCCTCCACTTT

clone_size: -
cdr3_length: 15
d_call: -
j_call: TRBJ1-1
v_call: TRBV28
cdr3_aa: CASSLQTSLNTEAFF
cdr3_nt: TGTGCCAGCAGTTTACAGACATCACTGAACACTGAAGCTTTCTTT

clone_size: -
cdr3_length: 13
d_call: -
j_call: TRBJ1-1
v_call: TRBV2
cdr3_aa: CASSKQGNTEAFF
cdr3_nt: TGTGCCAGCAGTAAACAGGGGAACACTGAAGCTTTCTTT

clone_size: -
cdr3_length: 17
d_call: TRBD1
j_call: TRBJ1-2
v_call: TRBV4-1
cdr3_aa: CASSQEGRVGGGFSYTF
cdr3_nt: TGCGCCAGCAGCCAAGAAGGACGAGTTGGAGGGGGCTTCTCGTACACCTTC

clone_size: -
cdr3_length: 15
d_call: TRBD1
j_call: TRBJ1-2
v_call: TRBV5-5
cdr3_aa: CASSAGQNFNYGYTF
cdr3_nt: TGTGCCAGCAGCGCGGGACAGAATTTTAACTATGGCTACACCTTC

clone_size: few
cdr3_length: 14
d_call: TRBD2
j_call: TRBJ2-7
v_call: TRBV4-1
cdr3_aa: CASSQVRGAYEQYF
cdr3_nt: TGCGCCAGCAGCCAAGTACGGGGGGCCTACGAGCAGTACTTC

clone_size: -
cdr3_length: 14
d_call: -
j_call: TRBJ2-5
v_call: TRBV18
cdr3_aa: CASSPRGWRETQYF
cdr3_nt: TGTGCCAGCTCACCTCGGGGTTGGCGGGAGACCCAGTACTTC

clone_size: few
cdr3_length: 15
d_call: -
j_call: TRBJ1-6
v_call: TRBV5-5
cdr3_aa: CASSPVGGSDSPLHF
cdr3_nt: TGTGCCAGCAGCCCCGTGGGGGGGTCGGATTCACCCCTCCACTTT

clone_size: -
cdr3_length: 16
d_call: TRBD1
j_call: TRBJ1-1
v_call: TRBV27
cdr3_aa: CASSSTGGAMNTEAFF
cdr3_nt: TGTGCCAGCAGCTCAACAGGGGGGGCCATGAACACTGAAGCTTTCTTT

clone_size: -
cdr3_length: 14
d_call: -
j_call: TRBJ1-3
v_call: TRBV5-4
cdr3_aa: CASSPDSSGNTIYF
cdr3_nt: TGTGCCAGCAGCCCCGACAGCTCTGGAAACACCATATATTTT

clone_size: few
cdr3_length: 15
d_call: TRBD1
j_call: TRBJ2-2
v_call: TRBV10-3
cdr3_aa: CAIRKTGANTGELFF
cdr3_nt: TGTGCCATCAGGAAGACAGGGGCGAACACCGGGGAGCTGTTTTTT

clone_size: few
cdr3_length: 13
d_call: -
j_call: TRBJ1-2
v_call: TRBV2
cdr3_aa: CASRPLGREAGTF
cdr3_nt: TGTGCCAGCAGACCACTTGGAAGGGAGGCTGGCACCTTC

clone_size: -
cdr3_length: 15
d_call: TRBD2
j_call: TRBJ2-7
v_call: TRBV6-1
cdr3_aa: CASSEEDSGRHEQYF
cdr3_nt: TGTGCCAGCAGTGAAGAGGATAGCGGGAGACACGAGCAGTACTTC

clone_size: -
cdr3_length: 15
d_call: TRBD2
j_call: TRBJ2-5
v_call: TRBV7-9
cdr3_aa: CASSYGLAGGETQYF
cdr3_nt: TGTGCCAGCAGCTACGGACTAGCGGGAGGGGAGACCCAGTACTTC

clone_size: -
cdr3_length: 15
d_call: -
j_call: TRBJ1-5
v_call: TRBV7-9
cdr3_aa: CASSLAAGGNQPQHF
cdr3_nt: TGTGCCAGCAGCTTAGCAGCAGGGGGCAATCAGCCCCAGCATTTT

clone_size: -
cdr3_length: 13
d_call: -
j_call: TRBJ1-6
v_call: TRBV6-1
cdr3_aa: CASSRGLNSPLHF
cdr3_nt: TGTGCCAGCAGCCGGGGTCTTAATTCACCCCTCCACTTT

clone_size: -
cdr3_length: 16
d_call: TRBD2
j_call: TRBJ2-3
v_call: TRBV7-6
cdr3_aa: CASSLGLAGGADTQYF
cdr3_nt: TGTGCCAGCAGTTTAGGATTAGCGGGAGGCGCAGATACGCAGTATTTT

clone_size: once
cdr3_length: 16
d_call: TRBD1
j_call: TRBJ1-4
v_call: TRBV4-1
cdr3_aa: CASSQDKRQGNEKLFF
cdr3_nt: TGCGCCAGCAGCCAAGATAAGCGACAGGGTAATGAAAAACTGTTTTTT

clone_size: -
cdr3_length: 16
d_call: TRBD2
j_call: TRBJ2-7
v_call: TRBV18
cdr3_aa: CASSPGTSGGVSEQYF
cdr3_nt: TGTGCCAGCTCACCAGGGACTAGCGGGGGAGTCTCCGAGCAGTACTTC

clone_size: -
cdr3_length: 11
d_call: -
j_call: TRBJ1-1
v_call: TRBV20-1
cdr3_aa: CSASQNTEAFF
cdr3_nt: TGCAGTGCGTCCCAAAACACTGAAGCTTTCTTT

clone_size: few
cdr3_length: 15
d_call: TRBD1
j_call: TRBJ1-2
v_call: TRBV27
cdr3_aa: CASSLFGQGASGYTF
cdr3_nt: TGTGCCAGCAGTTTATTCGGACAGGGGGCATCTGGCTACACCTTC

clone_size: -
cdr3_length: 17
d_call: -
j_call: TRBJ1-2
v_call: TRBV28
cdr3_aa: CASSLFQGAGDSNGYTF
cdr3_nt: TGTGCCAGCAGTTTATTTCAGGGTGCAGGGGATTCTAATGGCTACACCTTC

clone_size: -
cdr3_length: 15
d_call: TRBD1
j_call: TRBJ2-3
v_call: TRBV7-9
cdr3_aa: CASSALGTGTDTQYF
cdr3_nt: TGTGCCAGCAGCGCCTTGGGGACAGGCACAGATACGCAGTATTTT